A single sample gave rise to the 25 T cell receptor beta chains below, sequenced in a study of blood T cell repertoires in COVID-19. Generated by immunoSEQ multiplex PCR, the TCRdb table keeps only in-frame clones and is missing some. The repertoire has 150,000 to 200,000 clones, 92% of them found once; the top ten carry more than 4.5%. The sequencing input was peripheral blood. The receptors were gathered from a young man with COVID-19, enrolled during active disease.

The chain joins TRBV25-1 to TRBJ2-1, with 8 positions matching TRBD2. Germline V gene sequence: CDR1 MGHDK, CDR2 SYGVNS. Trimming removed 1 base from V and 7 bases from J; junction bases left unmatched: 6. The CDR3 is 15 amino acids. CDR3 sequence (DNA): TGTGCCAGCAGTGAATCTGCGGGAGGCTGGAATGAGCAGTTCTTC. This translates into CASSESAGGWNEQFF.

The chain carries TRBV19 and TRBJ1-2; tentatively, D is TRBD1 (6 bases). The CDR3 is 13 amino acids. V lost 6 bases, J lost 8 bases, and 16 bases lay in between. The germline V gene encodes CDR1 LNHDA and CDR2 SQIVND (reference sequence). Here the CDR3 reads CASSPGVFYGYTF. The CDR3 region has the DNA TGTGCCAGTAGCCCAGGGGTGTTTTACGGCTACACCTTC.

The genes are TRBV3-1 (or the pseudogene TRBV3-2) and TRBJ2-7; 7 positions agree with TRBD1. From germline, CDR1 is LGHDT and CDR2 YNNKEL (reference sequence). Losses at the gene ends were 2 bases for V and 1 base for J; bases not matched to a gene: 2. CDR3 length equals 14 residues. CDR3 amino acids: CASSQRDRSYEQYF. CDR3 DNA sequence: TGTGCCAGCAGCCAAAGGGACAGATCCTACGAGCAGTACTTC.

In this sample, this clone turned up once. V gene TRBV7-7 combines with J gene TRBJ2-7; 7 nucleotides line up with TRBD1. CDR1 is SSHAT and CDR2 is FNYEAQ in the germline V gene (reference sequence). The CDR3 is 14 amino acids. The V segment lost 1 base and the J segment 2 bases; nucleotides outside the gene matches: 2. The CDR3 region has the DNA TGTGCCAGCAGCTTAGGACAGGGAACCTACGAGCAGTACTTC. Its translation is CASSLGQGTYEQYF.

The V gene is TRBV15, the J gene TRBJ2-7; perhaps TRBD1 as D (5 bases). This CDR3 comprises 14 residues. CDR1 and CDR2 (germline): LNHNV, YYDKDF (reference sequence). V was cut by 6 bases and J by 5 bases, with 17 bases left in between. CDR3 region: CATRLLDSSNEQYF. In DNA, the CDR3 is TGTGCCACCAGATTACTCGACAGTAGTAACGAGCAGTACTTC.

This chain links TRBV5-1 with TRBJ1-2; D may be TRBD1 (6 bases). V gave up 4 bases and J gave up 4 bases, with 11 bases separating them. CDR1 SGHRS and CDR2 YFSETQ come from the germline V gene. This CDR3 is built from 13 residues. CDR3: CASSADRSYGYTF. In DNA form, the CDR3 reads TGCGCCAGCAGCGCTGACAGGTCCTATGGCTACACCTTC.

This sequence joins TRBV7-9 and TRBJ1-1; D call uncertain. V lost 2 bases to trimming and J lost 1 base, with 5 bases between them. There are 13 residues in the CDR3. Germline V gene sequence: CDR1 SEHNR, CDR2 FQNEAQ (reference sequence). CDR3 loop: CASSLRGNTEAFF. DNA of the CDR3: TGTGCCAGCAGCTTAAGAGGGAACACTGAAGCTTTCTTT.

V usage is TRBV9 and J usage is TRBJ1-2, with 7 nucleotides matching TRBD1. With V trimmed by 6 bases and J by 4 bases, 9 bases remained unmatched. The CDR3 is 14 residues long. CDR1 and CDR2 from the germline V gene are SGDLS and YYNGEE. The CDR3 DNA follows: TGTGCCAGCACCCCGGTGGGGACAGTCTATGGCTACACCTTC. Translated: CASTPVGTVYGYTF.

V and J are TRBV2 and TRBJ1-5; 10 positions agree with TRBD1. Germline assignment: CDR1 SNHLY and CDR2 FYNNEI. CDR3 length: 16 residues. With 5 bases clipped from V and 10 bases from J, the junction kept 14 bases outside the gene matches. CDR3 protein: CASSSVVATGGLPQHF. In DNA, the CDR3 is TGTGCCAGCAGTAGTGTTGTCGCGACAGGGGGCCTCCCCCAGCATTTT.

With respect to this clone: Distinct nucleotide sequences in the sample also encode this CDR3. The V gene is TRBV5-1, the J gene TRBJ2-1; 10 nucleotides agree with TRBD2. Germline CDR1 reads SGHRS; CDR2 reads YFSETQ. The CDR3 is 15 amino acids. V was pared by 2 bases and J by 6 bases, with 5 bases of the junction left unmatched. This chain's CDR3 is CASSLSGGASNEQFF. The CDR3 region has the DNA TGCGCCAGCAGCTTAAGCGGGGGGGCCTCCAATGAGCAGTTCTTC.

V is TRBV19 and J is TRBJ2-7; TRBD1 matches 8 bases. Germline CDR1 is LNHDA and CDR2 is SQIVND (reference sequence). The CDR3 runs 15 residues. V was pared by 3 bases and J by 0 bases, with 4 bases of the junction left unmatched. CDR3 nucleotides: TGTGCCAGTAGTATGGGGACAGGTAGCTCCTACGAGCAGTACTTC. It encodes CASSMGTGSSYEQYF. Filled out from reference TRBV19 and TRBJ2-7, the complete variable domain reads DGGITQSPKYLFRKEGQNVTLSCEQNLNHDAMYWYRQDPGQGLRLIYYSQIVNDFQKGDIAEGYSVSREKKESFPLTVTSAQKNPTAFYLCASSMGTGSSYEQYFGPGTRLTVT.

The chain carries TRBV29-1 and TRBJ1-2, with a tentative D call TRBD1 (6 bases). This CDR3 comprises 17 residues. The V gene lost 4 bases and the J gene lost 4 bases, with 25 bases spanning the gap. The germline gives CDR1 SQVTM, CDR2 ANQGSEA. CDR3 sequence reads: CSVGGGAAQPSGYGYTF. The CDR3 DNA reads TGCAGCGTTGGAGGGGGGGCAGCCCAACCCTCTGGCTATGGCTACACCTTC. The full variable domain, completed using reference TRBV29-1 and TRBJ1-2, is SAVISQKPSRDICQRGTSLTIQCQVDSQVTMMFWYRQQPGQSLTLIATANQGSEATYESGFVIDKFPISRPNLTFSTLTVSNMSPEDSSIYLCSVGGGAAQPSGYGYTFGSGTRLTVV.

This sequence joins TRBV7-3 and TRBJ1-1, with 7 bases matching TRBD1. The CDR3 contains 13 residues. Losses at the gene ends were 3 bases for V and 5 bases for J; bases not matched to a gene: 3. Per germline, CDR1 SGHTA and CDR2 FQGTGA. CDR3 loop: CASSLTGWTEAFF. CDR3 DNA sequence: TGTGCCAGCAGCTTGACAGGGTGGACTGAAGCTTTCTTT.

The chain has TRBV14 and TRBJ1-2; no definite D call. The V end was cut by 1 base, the J end by 5 bases, with 5 bases between. The CDR3 has 12 amino acids. Germline lookup yields CDR1 SGHDN and CDR2 FVKESK. CDR3 loop: CASSQGPYGYTF. Here the CDR3 DNA reads TGTGCCAGCAGCCAAGGGCCGTATGGCTACACCTTC.

This rearrangement joins TRBV11-2 to TRBJ2-7; TRBD1 agrees at 8 bases. Germline V lookup: CDR1 SGHAT, CDR2 FQNNGV. CDR3 size: 14 residues. Trimming at V came to 5 bases and at J to 2 bases, leaving 5 bases not matched to a gene. This chain's CDR3 is CASSPRTGPYEQYF. In DNA form, the CDR3 reads TGTGCCAGCAGCCCCCGGACAGGGCCCTACGAGCAGTACTTC.

The chain recombines TRBV7-2 with TRBJ2-3; D unresolved. This CDR3 region has 15 residues. The V gene's germline CDR1 is SGHTA and CDR2 FQGNSA. V lost 1 base and J 3 bases, leaving 11 bases between the germline ends. This chain's CDR3 is CASSLGAPWTDTQYF. DNA for the CDR3: TGTGCCAGCAGCTTAGGGGCGCCCTGGACAGATACGCAGTATTTT.

CDR3 DNA: TGTGCCAGCAGCCCAAGGACAGGGGGCGGGGGTGTCACTGAAGCTTTCTTT. Protein sequence: CASSPRTGGGGVTEAFF. The V and J genes are TRBV7-6 and TRBJ1-1, with TRBD1 identical over 11 bases. Unmatched junction bases numbered 12, after V lost 5 bases and J lost 4 bases. The germline V gene encodes CDR1 SGHVS and CDR2 FNYEAQ. The CDR3 runs 17 residues.

V gene TRBV6-5 combines with J gene TRBJ1-4, with 9 bases aligning to TRBD1. Germline assignment: CDR1 MNHEY and CDR2 SVGAGI. J was trimmed by 5 bases and V by 5 bases; bases with no gene match: 6. The CDR3 covers 15 residues. The CDR3 reads CASSHGQGKNEKLFF. CDR3 in DNA: TGTGCCAGCAGTCACGGACAGGGGAAGAATGAAAAACTGTTTTTT.

CDR3 DNA sequence: TGTGCCAGCAGCTTAATGGCGGGACTAGCGGTATCCTACGAGCAGTACTTC. It is translated as CASSLMAGLAVSYEQYF. The chain combines TRBV7-9 with TRBJ2-7; 11 bases agree with TRBD2. This CDR3 region has 17 residues. The V gene end was trimmed by 2 bases and the J gene end by 1 base; junction bases not matched to a gene: 7. Germline V gene data show CDR1 as SEHNR and CDR2 as FQNEAQ (reference sequence).

This rearrangement joins TRBV28 to TRBJ2-5, with 10 bases aligning to TRBD2. With V trimmed by 4 bases and J by 5 bases, 13 bases remained unmatched. Germline values: CDR1 MDHEN, CDR2 SYDVKM. This CDR3 has 17 amino acids. The CDR3 reads CASSYHSGRAPGETQYF. Written as DNA, the CDR3 is TGTGCCAGCAGTTACCACAGCGGGAGGGCCCCTGGTGAGACCCAGTACTTC.

The V call is TRBV24-1, the J call TRBJ1-5; D unresolved. This CDR3 spans 13 amino acids. The V and J ends lost 6 bases and 6 bases respectively, with 11 bases between them. CDR1 KGHDR and CDR2 SFDVKD come from the germline V gene. The CDR3, as DNA: TGTGCCACCAGTCTCTCGGAGAGTCAGCCCCAGCATTTT. Encoded protein: CATSLSESQPQHF.

The V gene is TRBV28, the J gene TRBJ2-7; D is possibly TRBD2 (7 bases). The CDR3 runs 14 residues. V gave up 7 bases and J gave up 3 bases, with 16 bases separating them. Germline CDR1 and CDR2: MDHEN and SYDVKM. The CDR3 DNA follows: TGTGCCAGCACCGGACTAGGACAGTTCTACGAGCAGTACTTC. This encodes CASTGLGQFYEQYF. The whole variable domain, remainder taken from reference TRBV28 and TRBJ2-7, is DVKVTQSSRYLVKRTGEKVFLECVQDMDHENMFWYRQDPGLGLRLIYFSYDVKMKEKGDIPEGYSVSREKKERFSLILESASTNQTSMYLCASTGLGQFYEQYFGPGTRLTVT.

The V gene is TRBV7-3, the J gene TRBJ1-1; tentative D call: TRBD1 (5 bases). Germline CDR1 reads SGHTA; CDR2 reads FQGTGA. CDR3 length equals 13 residues. V shed 5 bases and J shed 4 bases, with 11 bases lying between them. For the CDR3, the DNA is TGTGCCAGCAGCGTACAGGTGGGCACTGAAGCTTTCTTT. Protein sequence: CASSVQVGTEAFF.

The J gene is TRBJ1-2, the V gene TRBV2; the D is unclear. The CDR3 totals 11 residues. Germline CDR1 is SNHLY and CDR2 is FYNNEI. V was cut by 6 bases and J by 4 bases, with 6 bases left in between. CDR3 sequence: CASRYSYGYTF. DNA for the CDR3: TGTGCCAGCAGGTACAGCTATGGCTACACCTTC.

The chain carries TRBV28 and TRBJ1-1; TRBD1 matches 7 bases. The CDR3 runs to 16 residues. V gave up 5 bases and J gave up 2 bases; unmatched junction bases: 11. The germline gives CDR1 MDHEN, CDR2 SYDVKM. The CDR3 region is CASSPPRGVGNTEAFF. CDR3 nucleotide sequence: TGTGCCAGCAGTCCTCCCAGGGGGGTAGGCAACACTGAAGCTTTCTTT.